What follows describes a single T cell receptor (beta chain). The sample originates from a study of T cell changes during pregnancy in multiple sclerosis. Germline loops: CDR1 KGHSH, CDR2 LQKENI. V shed 6 bases, J shed 0 bases, and the junction held 2 bases outside the gene matches. The CDR3 length is 13 residues. Method: immunoSEQ multiplex PCR; TCRdb's copy keeps in-frame clones and lacks some. The table shows 11,000 or so clones, with roughly 94% occurring only once. The specimen was CD4+ T cells from peripheral blood mononuclear cells, collected before pregnancy. The receptor was isolated from a female donor with multiple sclerosis, enrolled in a pregnancy study. The genes are TRBV18 and TRBJ2-7; 7 nucleotides agree with TRBD1. The CDR3 here is CASSRDSSYEQYF. CDR3 coding DNA: TGTGCCAGCTCCCGGGACAGCTCCTACGAGCAGTACTTC.